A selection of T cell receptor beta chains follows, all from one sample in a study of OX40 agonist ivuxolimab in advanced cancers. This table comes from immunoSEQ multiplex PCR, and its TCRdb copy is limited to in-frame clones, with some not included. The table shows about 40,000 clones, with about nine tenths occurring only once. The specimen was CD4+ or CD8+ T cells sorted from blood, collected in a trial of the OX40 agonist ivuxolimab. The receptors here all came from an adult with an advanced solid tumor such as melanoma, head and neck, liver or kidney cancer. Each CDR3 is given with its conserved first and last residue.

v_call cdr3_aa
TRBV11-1 CASSLGGGPANEQFF
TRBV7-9 CASSGTGGKGWETQYF
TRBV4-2 CASSQAFQGASSYEQYF
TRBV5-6 CASSLAQGLETQYF
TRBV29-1 CSVLGLAGHYEQYF
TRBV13 CASSLAGDSATYNEQFF
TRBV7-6 CASSLAGGRGDNEQFF
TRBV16 CASSLSKGGGTEAFF
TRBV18 CASSPPREGSYEQYF
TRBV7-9 CASSLAGLAGGHHEQFF
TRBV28 CASLPGTINLETQYF
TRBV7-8 CASPRGGEQFF
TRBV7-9 CASSSTSGSGANVLTF
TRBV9 CASGPSGNSPLHF
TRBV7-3 CASSLPSGQEQYF
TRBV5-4 CASSPGQGSSYEQYF
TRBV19 CASSIDRSPYYEQYF
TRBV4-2 CASSQDRGQGGEKLFF
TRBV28 CASSLGRGDEQFF
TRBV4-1 CASSQDRYSGNTIYF
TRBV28 CASSLTSMINSPLHF
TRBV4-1 CASSQLGLNTDTQYF
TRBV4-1 CASSQRGNYGYTF
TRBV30 CAWSTSGGNEQFF
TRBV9 CASSVGAGSYEQYF
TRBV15 CATAGSGIGTQYF
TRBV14 CASSLAAGGPGEYFQETQYF
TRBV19 CASSQGAGVDTQYF
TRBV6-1 CASSEAVGGPKDTQYF
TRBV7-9 CASSLESTEAFF
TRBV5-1 CASSLATATNEKLFF
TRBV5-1 CASSLGLGGMGEQYF
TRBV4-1 CASSQRGTEAFF
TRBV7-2 CASSLVAGGYYEQYF
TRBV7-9 CAQEPGNNEQFF
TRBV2 CASTSWVQGYTF
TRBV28 CASSLRRVMGYEQYF
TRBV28 CASTPTEGGLGGFTDTQYF
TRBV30 CAWSDLGGDSEKLFF
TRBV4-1 CASSQDGYRVNTEAFF
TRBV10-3 CAISEKSSVDEQFF
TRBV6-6 CASSLRGEANYEQYF
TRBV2 CASSEGSPEAFF
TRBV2 CASSFTSGINTGELFF